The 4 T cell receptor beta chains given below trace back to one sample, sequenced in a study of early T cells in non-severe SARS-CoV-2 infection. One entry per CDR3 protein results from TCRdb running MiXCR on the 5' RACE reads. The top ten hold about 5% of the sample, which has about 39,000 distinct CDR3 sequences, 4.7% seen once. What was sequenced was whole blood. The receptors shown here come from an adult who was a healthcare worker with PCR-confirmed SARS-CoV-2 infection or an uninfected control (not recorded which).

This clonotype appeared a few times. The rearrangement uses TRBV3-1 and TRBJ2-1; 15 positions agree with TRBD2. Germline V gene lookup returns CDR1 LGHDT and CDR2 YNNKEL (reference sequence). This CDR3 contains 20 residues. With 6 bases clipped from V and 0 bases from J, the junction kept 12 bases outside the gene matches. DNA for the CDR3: TGTGCCAGCAGATCTAGACCGGGACTAGCGGGGGGAAGCTCCTACAATGAGCAGTTCTTC. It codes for CASRSRPGLAGGSSYNEQFF.

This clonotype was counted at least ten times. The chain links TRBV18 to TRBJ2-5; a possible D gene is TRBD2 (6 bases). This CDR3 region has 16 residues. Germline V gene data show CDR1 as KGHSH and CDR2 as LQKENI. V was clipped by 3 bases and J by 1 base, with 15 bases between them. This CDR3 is CASSPYRKGLQETQYF. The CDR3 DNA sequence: TGTGCCAGCTCACCGTACCGAAAGGGACTCCAAGAGACCCAGTACTTC.

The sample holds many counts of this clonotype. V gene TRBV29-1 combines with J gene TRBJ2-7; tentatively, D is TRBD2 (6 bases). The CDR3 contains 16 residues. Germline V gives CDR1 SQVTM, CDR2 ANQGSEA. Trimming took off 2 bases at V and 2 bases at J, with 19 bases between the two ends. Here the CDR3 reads CSVEPVRQEGTYEQYF. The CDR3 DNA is TGCAGCGTTGAACCTGTCCGGCAGGAGGGCACCTACGAGCAGTACTTC.

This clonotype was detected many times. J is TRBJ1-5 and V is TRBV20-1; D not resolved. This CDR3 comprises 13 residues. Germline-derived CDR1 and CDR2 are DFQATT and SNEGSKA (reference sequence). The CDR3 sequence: CSGTGPRNQPQHF. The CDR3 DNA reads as TGCAGCGGTACCGGACCTCGCAATCAGCCCCAGCATTTT.